The next 9 T cell receptor beta chains were all read from a single sample in a study of cytomegalovirus exposure and HLA in healthy donors. Profiled with immunoSEQ multiplex PCR; TCRdb holds only in-frame clones, not every one. Here the sample spans about 140,000 clones, 86% being singletons. Material: PBMCs. Receptors originate from a young man in good health and CMV-seronegative.

The V and J genes are TRBV5-4 and TRBJ2-3; TRBD2 matches at 9 bases. The CDR3 has 14 amino acids. Germline CDR1 SGHNT, CDR2 YYREEE (reference sequence). V trimming: 5 bases; J trimming: 4 bases; junction bases outside the gene matches: 5. The chain's CDR3 is CASRWGLAADTQYF. The CDR3, as DNA: TGTGCCAGCAGGTGGGGACTAGCCGCAGATACGCAGTATTTT. The complete variable domain, with remaining parts taken from reference TRBV5-4 and TRBJ2-3, reads ETGVTQSPTHLIKTRGQQVTLRCSSQSGHNTVSWYQQALGQGPQFIFQYYREEENGRGNFPPRFSGLQFPNYSSELNVNALELDDSALYLCASRWGLAADTQYFGPGTRLTVL.

The rearrangement joins TRBV5-1 to TRBJ2-5; TRBD1 matches 8 bases. V shed 1 base and J 0 bases; nucleotides not matched to a gene: 8. This CDR3 comprises 17 residues. Germline-derived CDR1 and CDR2 are SGHRS and YFSETQ. CDR3: CASSLNYNRGYQETQYF. The CDR3 DNA is TGCGCCAGCAGCTTGAACTATAACAGGGGGTACCAAGAGACCCAGTACTTC.

The V and J genes are TRBV18 and TRBJ2-3; D call uncertain. CDR1 is KGHSH, CDR2 LQKENI, per germline. The CDR3 loop spans 14 amino acids. With 2 bases removed from V and 4 bases from J, the gap between germline ends came to 10 bases. The DNA for the CDR3 is TGTGCCAGCTCACCAGGCAATGCAGCAGATACGCAGTATTTT. Amino acids: CASSPGNAADTQYF.

The chain links TRBV30 to TRBJ2-2; 11 positions agree with TRBD2. The junction had 9 bases not matched to a gene; V was cut back by 4 bases and J by 8 bases. Germline values: CDR1 GTSNPN, CDR2 SVGIG (reference sequence). The CDR3 consists of 15 residues. CDR3 residues: CAWITSGGHRGELFF. DNA for the CDR3: TGTGCCTGGATCACTAGCGGGGGTCATCGGGGGGAGCTGTTTTTT.

The V and J genes are TRBV5-1 and TRBJ2-7; D is unresolved. Germline CDR1 and CDR2: SGHRS and YFSETQ. V was cut by 3 bases and J by 4 bases, with 11 bases left in between. This CDR3 contains 13 residues. CDR3 in DNA: TGCGCCAGCAGCTCGCTCGGTTCTTACGAGCAGTACTTC. It specifies CASSSLGSYEQYF. The variable domain in full, with the rest retrieved from reference TRBV5-1 and TRBJ2-7, is KAGVTQTPRYLIKTRGQQVTLSCSPISGHRSVSWYQQTPGQGLQFLFEYFSETQRNKGNFPGRFSGRQFSNSRSEMNVSTLELGDSALYLCASSSLGSYEQYFGPGTRLTVT.

The gene calls are TRBV28 and TRBJ1-1; tentatively, D is TRBD1 (5 bases). With 5 bases removed from V and 1 base from J, the gap between germline ends came to 11 bases. The length of the CDR3 is 14 residues. Germline lookup yields CDR1 MDHEN and CDR2 SYDVKM. The CDR3 protein is CASSGPGGNTEAFF. CDR3 DNA: TGTGCCAGCAGTGGACCCGGGGGGAACACTGAAGCTTTCTTT.

The CDR3 nucleotides read TGTGTCTCCGGGGCGGGATCCTACGAGCAGTACTTC. This translates into CVSGAGSYEQYF. The J gene is TRBJ2-7, the V gene TRBV13, with D tentatively TRBD2 (6 bases). Germline V gene sequence: CDR1 PRHDT, CDR2 FYEKMQ (reference sequence). The CDR3 length is 12 residues.

This clone was recorded once. The J gene is TRBJ1-5, the V gene TRBV27; D unclear. The V and J ends lost 3 bases and 0 bases respectively, with 12 bases between them. The CDR3 consists of 16 residues. Germline V gene data show CDR1 as MNHEY and CDR2 as SMNVEV (reference sequence). CDR3 nucleotide sequence: TGTGCCAGCAGTTTGTTTGGAGTGAATAGCAATCAGCCCCAGCATTTT. Amino acids: CASSLFGVNSNQPQHF.

The chain links TRBV19 to TRBJ2-3, with unresolved D. Between the trimmed V and J ends, which lost 6 bases and 0 bases, there was a span of 7 bases. This CDR3 has 13 residues. CDR1 is LNHDA, CDR2 SQIVND, per germline (reference sequence). CDR3 sequence (DNA): TGTGCCAGTAGCGGAGCTAGCACAGATACGCAGTATTTT. It yields the protein CASSGASTDTQYF.